This T cell receptor (beta chain) was recorded in a study of blood T cell repertoires in COVID-19. Sequencing was performed with immunoSEQ multiplex PCR; in TCRdb, only in-frame clones are kept and a portion is missing. In the table there are 55,000 to 85,000 clones, around nine tenths of which are singletons. This CDR3 has 16 amino acids. Germline V gene sequence: CDR1 SGHNT, CDR2 YYREEE (reference sequence). Unmatched junction bases numbered 10, after V lost 0 bases and J lost 7 bases. Sequencing was performed on peripheral blood. V gene TRBV5-4 combines with J gene TRBJ1-2; 9 nucleotides align to TRBD1. This receptor was obtained from a woman between 18 and 29 years old with acute or convalescent COVID-19. The CDR3 sequence is CASSLGGGDRVFGYTF. As DNA, the CDR3 is TGTGCCAGCAGCTTGGGTGGAGGGGACAGGGTTTTTGGCTACACCTTC.